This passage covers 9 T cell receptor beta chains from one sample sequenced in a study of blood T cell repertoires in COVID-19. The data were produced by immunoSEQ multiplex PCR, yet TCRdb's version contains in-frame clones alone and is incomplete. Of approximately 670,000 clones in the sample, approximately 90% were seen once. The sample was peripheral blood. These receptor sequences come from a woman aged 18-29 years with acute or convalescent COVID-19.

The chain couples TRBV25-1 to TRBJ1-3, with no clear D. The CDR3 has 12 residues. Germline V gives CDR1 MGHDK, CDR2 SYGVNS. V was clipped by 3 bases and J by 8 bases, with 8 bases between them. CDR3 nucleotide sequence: TGTGCCAGCAGTGAGACCAGGCACACCATATATTTT. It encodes CASSETRHTIYF.

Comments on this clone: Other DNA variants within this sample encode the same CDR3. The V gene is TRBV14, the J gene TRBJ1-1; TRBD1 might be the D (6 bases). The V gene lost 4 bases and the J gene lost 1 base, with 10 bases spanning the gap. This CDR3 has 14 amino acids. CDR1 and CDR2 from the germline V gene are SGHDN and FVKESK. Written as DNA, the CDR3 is TGTGCCAGCAGCCTTCAGGGGAGGAACACTGAAGCTTTCTTT. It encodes CASSLQGRNTEAFF. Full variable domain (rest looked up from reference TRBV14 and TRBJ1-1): EAGVTQFPSHSVIEKGQTVTLRCDPISGHDNLYWYRRVMGKEIKFLLHFVKESKQDESGMPNNRFLAERTGGTYSTLKVQPAELEDSGVYFCASSLQGRNTEAFFGQGTRLTVV.

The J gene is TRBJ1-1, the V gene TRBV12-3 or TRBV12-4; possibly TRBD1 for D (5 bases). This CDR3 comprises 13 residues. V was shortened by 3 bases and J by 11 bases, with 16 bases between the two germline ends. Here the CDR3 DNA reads TGTGCCAGCAGTTTCTCCCTAGATTCAGGGGCTTTCTTT. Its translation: CASSFSLDSGAFF.

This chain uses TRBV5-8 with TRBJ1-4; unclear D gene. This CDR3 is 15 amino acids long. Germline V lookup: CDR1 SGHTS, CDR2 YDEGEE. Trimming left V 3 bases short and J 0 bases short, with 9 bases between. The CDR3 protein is CASSSGRTTNEKLFF. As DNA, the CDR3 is TGTGCCAGCAGCTCCGGGAGAACAACTAATGAAAAACTGTTTTTT.

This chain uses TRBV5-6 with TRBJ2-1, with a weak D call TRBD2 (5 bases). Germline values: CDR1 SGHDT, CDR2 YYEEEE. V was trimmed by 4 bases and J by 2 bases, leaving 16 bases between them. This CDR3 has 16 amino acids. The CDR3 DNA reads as TGTGCCAGCAGCCCCCCGAGTCGGAGGACCTACAATGAGCAGTTCTTC. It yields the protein CASSPPSRRTYNEQFF.

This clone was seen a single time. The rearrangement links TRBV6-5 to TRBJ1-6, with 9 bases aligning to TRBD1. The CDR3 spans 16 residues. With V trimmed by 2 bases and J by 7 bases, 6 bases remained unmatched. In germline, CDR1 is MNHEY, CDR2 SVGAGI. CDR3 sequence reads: CASSYGGTGGNSPLHF. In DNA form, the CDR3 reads TGTGCCAGCAGTTACGGCGGCACAGGGGGCAATTCACCCCTCCACTTT.

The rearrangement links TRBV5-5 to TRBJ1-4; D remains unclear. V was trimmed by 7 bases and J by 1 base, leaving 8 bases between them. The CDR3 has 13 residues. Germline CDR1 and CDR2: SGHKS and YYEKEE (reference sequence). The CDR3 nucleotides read TGTGCCAGCGGCGGAGTAACTAATGAAAAACTGTTTTTT. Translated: CASGGVTNEKLFF.

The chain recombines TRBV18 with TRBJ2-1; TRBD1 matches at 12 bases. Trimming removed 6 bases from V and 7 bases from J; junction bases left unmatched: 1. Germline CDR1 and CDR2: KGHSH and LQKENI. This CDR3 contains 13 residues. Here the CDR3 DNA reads TGTGCCAGCTCGGGACAGGGGGCGAATGAGCAGTTCTTC. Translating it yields CASSGQGANEQFF.

DNA for the CDR3: TGTGCCAGCAGAAAGCGGAACACTGAAGCTTTCTTT. Translating it yields CASRKRNTEAFF. The gene calls are TRBV7-2 and TRBJ1-1, with unresolved D. Germline CDR1 is SGHTA and CDR2 is FQGNSA. CDR3 size: 12 residues. Trimming pared 6 bases from V and 1 base from J, leaving 6 bases between.